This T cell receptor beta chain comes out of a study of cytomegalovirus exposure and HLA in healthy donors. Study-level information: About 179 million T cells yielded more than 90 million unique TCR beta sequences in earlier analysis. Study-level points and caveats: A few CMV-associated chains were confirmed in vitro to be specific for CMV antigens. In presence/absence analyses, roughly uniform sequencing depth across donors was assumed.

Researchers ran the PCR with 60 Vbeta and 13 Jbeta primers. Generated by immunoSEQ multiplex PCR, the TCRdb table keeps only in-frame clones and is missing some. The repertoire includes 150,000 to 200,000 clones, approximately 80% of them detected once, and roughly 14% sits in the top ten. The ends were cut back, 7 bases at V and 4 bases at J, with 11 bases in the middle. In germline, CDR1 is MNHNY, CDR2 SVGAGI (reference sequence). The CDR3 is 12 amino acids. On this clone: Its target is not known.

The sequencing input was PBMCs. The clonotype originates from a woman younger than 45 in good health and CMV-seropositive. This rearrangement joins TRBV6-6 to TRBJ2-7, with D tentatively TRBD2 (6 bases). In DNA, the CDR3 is TGTGCCAGCAATGGGGCGGGGTACGAGCAGTACTTC. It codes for CASNGAGYEQYF.